The present entry profiles one TCR beta chain with its context. Its antigen is not yet known. No per-base quality is available; no much larger clone lies one base away. The data derive from a study of T cell responses to AZD1222 COVID-19 vaccine (TCRdb year 2021). With regard to the full study: TCR sequencing covered 230 or so trial participants: 200 to 210 given two doses of AZD1222 and 26 given two doses of MenACWY control vaccine. Trial participants were enrolled by age into 18-55, 56-69 and 70-plus year subgroups, with roughly 160, 29 and 62 TCR-sequenced participants respectively. Study-level results and caveats: Only five or six AZD1222 recipients were SARS-CoV-2 seropositive at baseline, limiting conclusions about previously exposed vaccinees. Participants were mostly white British and included more females than males, and it was suggested by the authors that clonal diversity may have been underestimated. No day 14 peak-response samples were available, so repertoires were characterized only after the peak T cell response. The 56-69-year group was small, and its depth increase did not reach significance, likely because of low power. Nearly half of unique spike-specific TCRs reportedly recognized epitopes outside regions mutated in the B.1.351 and B.1.1.7 variants. The whole spike protein was spanned by vaccine-associated CD4 TCRs, and dominant responses were seen in regions 160-218 and 743-854. After two AZD1222 doses, both the breadth and the depth of spike-specific TCRs were significantly higher than at day 0 and than in MenACWY recipients.

Between the V and J ends, shortened by 0 bases and 6 bases respectively, the junction contains 8 bases. The cysteine opens and the phenylalanine closes a CDR3 of 13 amino acids. Only the CDR3 part of the read is kept: 39 bases, read in frame from the first base. For CDR1 and CDR2, the germline V gene lists SGHDN and FVKESK. The time point label, as the study defines it: about 28 days (+/-7) after the second vaccine dose. AZD1222 recipients given second doses at about 4 weeks or at about 12 weeks were pooled, since spike-specific TCR depth and breadth were not found to differ between the two schedules. Vaccinee samples came from UK trials COV001 and COV002, including a single-blind randomized controlled phase 2/3 trial of AZD1222 (ChAdOx1 nCoV-19) in healthy adults. For TCRbeta chain sequencing, PBMC samples were collected from trial participants at day 0 and at day 28 after the second dose. The CDR3 regions of human TCRbeta chains were subjected to immunosequencing. Turning to the authors' computational methods: TCRs in the repertoires were matched against a reference library of SARS-CoV-2-specific TCRs that had been generated with the MIRA antigen-specificity platform. Breadth meant the fraction of unique TCRs that were SARS-CoV-2-associated, whereas depth meant the fraction of total T cells that were SARS-CoV-2-associated. Using the MIRA data, every spike-specific TCR was mapped to the spike region that the TCR reacted to and assigned to either a CD4 or a CD8 class. Log10-transformed breadth and depth values were compared by one-way ANOVA with Sidak's multiple comparisons tests. The clones in this table, taken by TCRdb from immuneACCESS, are in-frame only. Not every clone is retained; where verified, under half of the shortfall comes from an unresolved V gene, and the cause of the rest is unknown. For V, J and clone size, that table is used; D and trimming come from the DNA. The table for this sample lists fewer than 120,000 clones; over 90% of them were counted only once. Of the sample, 2.5% to 3% falls within the top ten clones.

In this chain, TRBV14 is recombined with TRBJ2-5; the D gene is unclear. Sequencing was performed on peripheral blood, taken 28 days after the second AZD1222 dose. The TCR originated in an adult who received the AZD1222 COVID-19 vaccine. Here is the DNA: TGTGCCAGCAGCCAAGATACAGCAAAGACCCAGTACTTC. It translates to CASSQDTAKTQYF.